The sequence of this T cell receptor (beta chain) was determined in a study of blood T cell repertoires in COVID-19. On the study more broadly: T cells, B-cell-depleted T cells, or PBMCs provided the cDNA or gDNA that served as material.

This table comes from immunoSEQ multiplex PCR, and its TCRdb copy is limited to in-frame clones, with some not included. Of a few hundred thousand clones in the sample, roughly nine tenths were seen once. There are 17 residues in the CDR3. Trimming took 3 bases from V and 5 from J; bases not matched to a gene: 11. From germline, CDR1 is LNHDA and CDR2 SQIVND (reference sequence). The sequencing input was peripheral blood. The rearrangement uses TRBV19 and TRBJ1-1, with 11 bases that match TRBD1. The sequence was obtained from a man aged 40-49 years with acute or convalescent COVID-19. The chain's CDR3 is CASSMDRGLSLGTEAFF. The CDR3 DNA reads as TGTGCCAGTAGTATGGACAGGGGGCTCTCTTTAGGGACTGAAGCTTTCTTT.